This TCR beta chain was documented in a study of blood T cell repertoires in COVID-19. Looking at the study overall: Nucleic acid was either cDNA or gDNA, and it came from T cells, B-cell-depleted T cells, or PBMCs.

Recovery meant two consecutive negative NP/OP PCR tests, professional clearance, or resolved symptoms. Per the study methods: Reference gene primer amplification gave estimated nucleated cell counts. Using immunoSEQ multiplex PCR, the repertoire was profiled, and TCRdb retains in-frame clones only, with some absent. V and J calls and clone size are those listed in that table; D and trimming were worked out from the DNA. The sample carries 150,000 or so clones, around 85% recorded once. CDR3 length: 15 residues. V was trimmed by 6 bases and J by 2 bases, leaving 16 bases between them. CDR1 is MNHEY and CDR2 is SMNVEV in the germline V gene (reference sequence).

The TCR originated in a man aged 50 to 59 who had recovered from COVID-19. The gene calls are TRBV27 and TRBJ1-1, with D perhaps matching TRBD1 (5 bases). Sequencing was done on a sample of PBMCs or T cells enriched from blood (not recorded which). The CDR3 is CASSRVLTDNTEAFF. The CDR3 DNA sequence: TGTGCCAGCAGCCGTGTCCTGACAGATAACACTGAAGCTTTCTTT.